This T cell receptor (beta chain) originates from a study of blood T cell repertoires in COVID-19 (dated by TCRdb to 2018 to 2021). Describing the broader study: Samples covering the acute and convalescent phases of COVID-19 were provided by collaborators in the United States, Italy and Spain. Where available, HLA class I and class II types were taken from metadata supplied by the sample provider and were not determined by assay-based typing. A freely available public database, intended as a resource for researchers studying the immune response to SARS-CoV-2, is where the repertoires were released. The prospective study material was composed of cDNA or gDNA derived from T cells, B-cell-depleted T cells, or PBMCs. Subjects who had been exposed to COVID-19, were actively infected with it, or had recovered from it provided the deeply sampled blood TCRbeta repertoires that made up the dataset. A de-identified subject ID, COVID-19 status, age in years and sex were almost always included in the sample metadata. Samples came from the ongoing ImmuneRACE study (first 160 participants) plus 1,254 subjects from 6 global collaborators.

CDR3 length: 13 amino acids, cysteine to phenylalanine. The sequence is cut down to CDR3 DNA, 39 bases in frame from base 1. Trimming at the junction amounts to 2 bases on V and 7 bases on J, and the germline ends lie 10 bases apart. According to the germline V gene, CDR1 reads MNHEY and CDR2 reads SVGEGT. On this clone: The antigen this receptor binds is unknown. Base qualities were left out, and no much larger clone turns up one base away.

Another Seattle source contributed samples from volunteer blood donors who had recovered from COVID-19. Whole blood was collected in K2EDTA tubes by collaborating institutions according to the institutions' own protocols. For TCRbeta analysis, collaborators shipped samples in one of three forms: frozen whole blood, isolated PBMCs, or DNA extracted from either of those sample types. What the research found in general, with its limitations: How much clinical and demographic metadata was included differed by source and by participant, and the metadata was provided uncurated.

TCRbeta CDR3 regions were amplified from genomic DNA by means of the immunoSEQ Assay, a bias-controlled multiplex PCR. In the paper's pipeline: The number of nucleated cells in each sample was estimated by amplification of reference gene primers within the assay. To quantify the absolute abundance of each unique TCRbeta CDR3 rearrangement, sequence reads were collapsed and filtered. For each sample, productive Simpson clonality was calculated as the square root of Simpson's diversity index over productive rearrangements. The source is immuneACCESS, and TCRdb retained only in-frame sequences with V and J called. Part of the clones is not carried over; for the studies checked, unresolved V genes explain less than half of this, and the remainder is unexplained. D and trimming were read from the DNA, whereas the V and J calls and clone size are those reported in that table. Here the sample has 250,000 to 300,000 clones; approximately 90% occur a single time. The ten largest clones represent 2.2% of the sample.

The material sequenced was peripheral blood. This sequence was found in a woman aged 50 to 60 who had recovered from COVID-19. The chain couples TRBV6-2 or TRBV6-3 to TRBJ2-3, with the D gene uncertain. CDR3 loop: CASSYSERNTQYF. The nucleotide sequence is given as TGTGCCAGCAGTTACAGCGAGAGAAATACGCAGTATTTT.